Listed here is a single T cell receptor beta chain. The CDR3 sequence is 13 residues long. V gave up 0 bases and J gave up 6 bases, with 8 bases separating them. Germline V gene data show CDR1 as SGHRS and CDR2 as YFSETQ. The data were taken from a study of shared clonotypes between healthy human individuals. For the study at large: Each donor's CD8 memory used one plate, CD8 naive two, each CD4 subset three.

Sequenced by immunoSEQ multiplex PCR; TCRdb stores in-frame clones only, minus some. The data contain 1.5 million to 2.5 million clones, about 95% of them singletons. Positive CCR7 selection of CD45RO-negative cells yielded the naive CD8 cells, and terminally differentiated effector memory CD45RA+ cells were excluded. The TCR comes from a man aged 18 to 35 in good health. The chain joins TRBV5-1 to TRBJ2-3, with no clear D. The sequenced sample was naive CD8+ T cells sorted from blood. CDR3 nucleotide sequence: TGCGCCAGCAGCTTGGGGAGTGCGGATACGCAGTATTTT. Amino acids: CASSLGSADTQYF.